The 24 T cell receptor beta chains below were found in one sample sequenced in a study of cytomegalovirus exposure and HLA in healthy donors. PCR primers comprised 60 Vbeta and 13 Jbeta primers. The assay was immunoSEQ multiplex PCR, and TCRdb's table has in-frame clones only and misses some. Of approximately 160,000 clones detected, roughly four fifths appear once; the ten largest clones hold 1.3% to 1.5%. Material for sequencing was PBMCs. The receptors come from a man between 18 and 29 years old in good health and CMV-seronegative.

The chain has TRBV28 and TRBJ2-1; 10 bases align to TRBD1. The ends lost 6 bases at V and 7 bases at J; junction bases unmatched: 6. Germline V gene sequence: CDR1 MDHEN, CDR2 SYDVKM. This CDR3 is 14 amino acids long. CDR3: CASRGQGRGNEQFF. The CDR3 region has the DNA TGTGCCAGCAGGGGACAGGGGAGAGGGAATGAGCAGTTCTTC. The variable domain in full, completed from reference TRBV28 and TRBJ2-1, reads DVKVTQSSRYLVKRTGEKVFLECVQDMDHENMFWYRQDPGLGLRLIYFSYDVKMKEKGDIPEGYSVSREKKERFSLILESASTNQTSMYLCASRGQGRGNEQFFGPGTRLTVL.

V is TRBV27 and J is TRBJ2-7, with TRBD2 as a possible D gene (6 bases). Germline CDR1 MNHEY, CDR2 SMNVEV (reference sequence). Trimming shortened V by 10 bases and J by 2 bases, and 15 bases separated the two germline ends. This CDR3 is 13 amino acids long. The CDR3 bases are TGTGCCACGGGGACTGTGGGAACCTACGAGCAGTACTTC. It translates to CATGTVGTYEQYF.

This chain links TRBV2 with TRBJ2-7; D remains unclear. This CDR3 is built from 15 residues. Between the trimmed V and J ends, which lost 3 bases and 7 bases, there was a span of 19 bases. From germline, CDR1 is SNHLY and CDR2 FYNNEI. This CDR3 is CASSERSAGPLEQYF. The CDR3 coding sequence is TGTGCCAGCAGTGAGCGGTCGGCTGGCCCCCTAGAGCAGTACTTC.

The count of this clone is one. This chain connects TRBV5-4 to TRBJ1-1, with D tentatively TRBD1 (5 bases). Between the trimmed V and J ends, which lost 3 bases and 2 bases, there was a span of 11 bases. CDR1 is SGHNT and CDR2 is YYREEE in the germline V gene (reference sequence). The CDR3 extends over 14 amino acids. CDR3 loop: CASSSGSLNTEAFF. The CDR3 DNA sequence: TGTGCCAGCAGCTCAGGGTCTCTCAACACTGAAGCTTTCTTT.

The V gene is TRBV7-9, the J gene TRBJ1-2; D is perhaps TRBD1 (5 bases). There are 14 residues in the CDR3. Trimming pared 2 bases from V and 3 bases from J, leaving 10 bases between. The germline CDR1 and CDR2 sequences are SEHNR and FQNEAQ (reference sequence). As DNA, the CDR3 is TGTGCCAGCAGCTTAATGGGACTCCACTATGGCTACACCTTC. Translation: CASSLMGLHYGYTF. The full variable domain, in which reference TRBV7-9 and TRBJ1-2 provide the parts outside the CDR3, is DTGVSQNPRHKITKRGQNVTFRCDPISEHNRLYWYRQTLGQGPEFLTYFQNEAQLEKSRLLSDRFSAERPKGSFSTLEIQRTEQGDSAMYLCASSLMGLHYGYTFGSGTRLTVV.

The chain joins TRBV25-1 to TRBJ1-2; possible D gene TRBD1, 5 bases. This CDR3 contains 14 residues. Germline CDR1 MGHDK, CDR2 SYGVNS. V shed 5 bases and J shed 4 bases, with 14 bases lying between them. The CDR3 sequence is CASSWDSSRYGYTF. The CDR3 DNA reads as TGTGCCAGCAGTTGGGACTCTTCCCGCTATGGCTACACCTTC.

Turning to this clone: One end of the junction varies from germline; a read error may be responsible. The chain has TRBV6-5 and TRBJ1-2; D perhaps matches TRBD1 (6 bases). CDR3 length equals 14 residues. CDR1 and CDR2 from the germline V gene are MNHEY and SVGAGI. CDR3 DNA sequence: TGTGCCAGCAGATACTCGGCAGGGGACTATGGCTACACCTTC. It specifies CASRYSAGDYGYTF.

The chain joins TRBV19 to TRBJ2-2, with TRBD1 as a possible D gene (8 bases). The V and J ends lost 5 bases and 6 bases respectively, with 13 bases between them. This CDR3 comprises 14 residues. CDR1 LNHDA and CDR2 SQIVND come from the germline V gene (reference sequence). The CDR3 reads CASSVQGGAGELFF. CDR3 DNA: TGTGCCAGTAGTGTACAGGGGGGGGCCGGGGAGCTGTTTTTT.

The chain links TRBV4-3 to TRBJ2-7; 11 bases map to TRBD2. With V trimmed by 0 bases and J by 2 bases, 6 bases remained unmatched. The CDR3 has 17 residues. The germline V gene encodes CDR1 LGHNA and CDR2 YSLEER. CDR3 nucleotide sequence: TGCGCCAGCAGCCAAGATAGAGGGACTAGCGGACCCTACGAGCAGTACTTC. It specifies CASSQDRGTSGPYEQYF.

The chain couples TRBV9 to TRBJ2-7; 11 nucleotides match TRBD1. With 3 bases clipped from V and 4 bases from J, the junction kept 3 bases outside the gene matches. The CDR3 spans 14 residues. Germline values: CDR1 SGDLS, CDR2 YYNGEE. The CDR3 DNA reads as TGTGCCAGCAGCGCCGGGACAGGGGGGTACGAGCAGTACTTC. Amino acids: CASSAGTGGYEQYF.

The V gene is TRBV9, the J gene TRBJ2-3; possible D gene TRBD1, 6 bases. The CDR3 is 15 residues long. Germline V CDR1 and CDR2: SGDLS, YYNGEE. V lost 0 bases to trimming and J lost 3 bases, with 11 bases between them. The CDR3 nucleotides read TGTGCCAGCAGCGTAGATACAGGGTTGACAGATACGCAGTATTTT. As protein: CASSVDTGLTDTQYF.

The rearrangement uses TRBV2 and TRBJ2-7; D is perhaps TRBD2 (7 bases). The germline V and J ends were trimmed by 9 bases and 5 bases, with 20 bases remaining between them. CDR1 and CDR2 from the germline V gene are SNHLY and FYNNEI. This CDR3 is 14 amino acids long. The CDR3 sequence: CARRGWGGRNEQYF. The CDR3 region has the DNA TGTGCCAGGAGGGGGTGGGGGGGAAGGAACGAGCAGTACTTC.

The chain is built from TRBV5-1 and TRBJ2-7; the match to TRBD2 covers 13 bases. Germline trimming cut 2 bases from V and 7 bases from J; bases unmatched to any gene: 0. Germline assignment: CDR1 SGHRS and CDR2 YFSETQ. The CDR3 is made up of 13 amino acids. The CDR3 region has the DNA TGCGCCAGCAGCTTACTAGCGGGGGGGGAGCAGTACTTC. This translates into CASSLLAGGEQYF.

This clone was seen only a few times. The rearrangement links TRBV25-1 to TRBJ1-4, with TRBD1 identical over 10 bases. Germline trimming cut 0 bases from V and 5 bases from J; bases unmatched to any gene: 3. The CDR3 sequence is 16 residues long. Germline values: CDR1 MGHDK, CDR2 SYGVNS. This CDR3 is CASSEYGDRGNEKLFF. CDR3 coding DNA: TGTGCCAGCAGTGAATATGGGGACAGGGGCAATGAAAAACTGTTTTTT.

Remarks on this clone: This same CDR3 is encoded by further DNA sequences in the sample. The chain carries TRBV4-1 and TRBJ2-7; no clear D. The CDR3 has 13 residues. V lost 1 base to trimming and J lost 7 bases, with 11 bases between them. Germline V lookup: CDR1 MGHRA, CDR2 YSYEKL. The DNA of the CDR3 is TGCGCCAGCAGCCAAGTATATGCGGAGGAGCAGTACTTC. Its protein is CASSQVYAEEQYF.

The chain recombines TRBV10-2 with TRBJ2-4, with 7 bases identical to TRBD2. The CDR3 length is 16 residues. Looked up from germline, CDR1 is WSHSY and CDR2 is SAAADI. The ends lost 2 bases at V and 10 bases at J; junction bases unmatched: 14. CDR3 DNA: TGCGCCAGCAGTGAGACCCGGGCCCGGGGACTACCTATTCAGTACTTC. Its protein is CASSETRARGLPIQYF.

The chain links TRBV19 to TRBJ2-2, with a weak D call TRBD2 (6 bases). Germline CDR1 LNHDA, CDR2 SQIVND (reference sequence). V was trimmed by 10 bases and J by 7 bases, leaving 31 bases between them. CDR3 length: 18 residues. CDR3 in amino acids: CATISTRRDSPSNGELFF. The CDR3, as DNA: TGTGCCACCATATCCACACGCCGGGACTCCCCTTCAAACGGGGAGCTGTTTTTT.

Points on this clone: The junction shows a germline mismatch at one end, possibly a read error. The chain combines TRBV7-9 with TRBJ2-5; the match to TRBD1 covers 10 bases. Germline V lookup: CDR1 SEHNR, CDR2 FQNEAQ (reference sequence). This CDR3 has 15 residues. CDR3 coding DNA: TGTGCCGGCAGCCTAAGCGGGACAGGGGAAGAGACCCAGTACTTC. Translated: CAGSLSGTGEETQYF.

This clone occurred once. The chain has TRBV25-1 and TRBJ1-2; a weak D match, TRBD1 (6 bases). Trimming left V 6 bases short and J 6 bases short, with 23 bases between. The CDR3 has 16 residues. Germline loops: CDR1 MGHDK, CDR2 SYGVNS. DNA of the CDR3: TGTGCCAGCAGCCCACCCAGGACAGCCGGTTGGAATGGCTACACCTTC. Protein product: CASSPPRTAGWNGYTF.

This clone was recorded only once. CDR3 sequence: CASMEGYEQYF. The CDR3 nucleotides are TGTGCCAGCATGGAGGGGTACGAGCAGTACTTC. J is TRBJ2-7 and V is TRBV7-2; TRBD2 might be the D (6 bases). The germline V gene has CDR1 SGHTA and CDR2 FQGNSA. Trimming removed 7 bases at V and 4 bases at J, with 8 bases between. The CDR3 extends over 11 amino acids.

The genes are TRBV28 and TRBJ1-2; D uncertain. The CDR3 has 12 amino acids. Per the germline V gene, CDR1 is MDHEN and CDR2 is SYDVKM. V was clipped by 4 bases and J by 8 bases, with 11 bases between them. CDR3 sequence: CASSSTVYGYTF. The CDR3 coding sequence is TGTGCCAGCAGTTCCACAGTCTACGGCTACACCTTC.

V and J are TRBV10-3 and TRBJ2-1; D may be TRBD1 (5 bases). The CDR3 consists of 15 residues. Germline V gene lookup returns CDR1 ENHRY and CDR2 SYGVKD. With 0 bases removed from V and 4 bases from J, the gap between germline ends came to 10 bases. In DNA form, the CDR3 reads TGTGCCATCAGTGAGTCGATCCAGGGTTACAATGAGCAGTTCTTC. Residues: CAISESIQGYNEQFF.

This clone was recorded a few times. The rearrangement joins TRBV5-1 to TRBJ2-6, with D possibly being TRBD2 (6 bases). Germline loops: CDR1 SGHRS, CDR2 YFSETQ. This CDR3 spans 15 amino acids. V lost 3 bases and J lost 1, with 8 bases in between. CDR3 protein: CASSSRGSGANVLTF. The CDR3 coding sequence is TGCGCCAGCAGCTCACGGGGGTCTGGGGCCAACGTCCTGACTTTC.

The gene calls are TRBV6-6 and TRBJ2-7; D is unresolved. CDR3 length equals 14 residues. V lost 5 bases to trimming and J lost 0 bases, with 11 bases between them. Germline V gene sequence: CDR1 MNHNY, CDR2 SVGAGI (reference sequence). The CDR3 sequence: CASSHPGTSYEQYF. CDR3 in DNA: TGTGCCAGCAGTCACCCAGGTACCTCCTACGAGCAGTACTTC.